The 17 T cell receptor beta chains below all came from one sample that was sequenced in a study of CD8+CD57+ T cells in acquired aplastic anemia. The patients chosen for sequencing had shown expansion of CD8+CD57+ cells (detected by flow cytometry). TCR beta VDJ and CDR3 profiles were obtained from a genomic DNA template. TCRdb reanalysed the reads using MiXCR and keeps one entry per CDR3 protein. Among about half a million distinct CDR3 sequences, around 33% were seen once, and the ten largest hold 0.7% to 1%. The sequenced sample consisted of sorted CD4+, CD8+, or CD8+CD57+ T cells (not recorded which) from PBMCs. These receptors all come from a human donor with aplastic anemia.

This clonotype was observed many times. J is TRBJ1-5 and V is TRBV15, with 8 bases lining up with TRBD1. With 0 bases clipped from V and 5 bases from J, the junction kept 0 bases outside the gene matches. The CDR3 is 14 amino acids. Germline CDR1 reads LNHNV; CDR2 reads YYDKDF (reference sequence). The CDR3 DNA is TGTGCCACCAGCAGAGACAGGGGGCATCAGCCCCAGCATTTT. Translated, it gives CATSRDRGHQPQHF.

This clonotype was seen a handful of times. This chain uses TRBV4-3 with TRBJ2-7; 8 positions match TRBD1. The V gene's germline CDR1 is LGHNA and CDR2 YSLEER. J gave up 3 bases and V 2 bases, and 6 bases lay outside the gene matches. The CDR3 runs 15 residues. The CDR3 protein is CASSQSRGLDYEQYF. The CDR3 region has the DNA TGCGCCAGCAGCCAAAGCAGGGGGCTTGACTACGAGCAGTACTTC.

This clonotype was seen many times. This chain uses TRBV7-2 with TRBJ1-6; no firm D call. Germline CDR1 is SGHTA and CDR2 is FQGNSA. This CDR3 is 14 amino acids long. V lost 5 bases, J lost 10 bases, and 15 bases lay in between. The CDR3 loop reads CASSPSLPQSPLHF. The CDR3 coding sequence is TGTGCCAGCAGCCCGAGTCTGCCCCAGTCACCCCTCCACTTT.

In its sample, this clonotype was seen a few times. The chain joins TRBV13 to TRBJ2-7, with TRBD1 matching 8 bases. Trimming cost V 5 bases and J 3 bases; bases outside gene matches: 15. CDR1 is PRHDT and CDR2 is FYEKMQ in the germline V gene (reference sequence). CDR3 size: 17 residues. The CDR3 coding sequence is TGTGCCAGCAGCCCGACACCGAGGACAGGGCAGGTCTACGAGCAGTACTTC. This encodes CASSPTPRTGQVYEQYF. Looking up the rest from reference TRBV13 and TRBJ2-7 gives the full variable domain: AAGVIQSPRHLIKEKRETATLKCYPIPRHDTVYWYQQGPGQDPQFLISFYEKMQSDKGSIPDRFSAQQFSDYHSELNMSSLELGDSALYFCASSPTPRTGQVYEQYFGPGTRLTVT.

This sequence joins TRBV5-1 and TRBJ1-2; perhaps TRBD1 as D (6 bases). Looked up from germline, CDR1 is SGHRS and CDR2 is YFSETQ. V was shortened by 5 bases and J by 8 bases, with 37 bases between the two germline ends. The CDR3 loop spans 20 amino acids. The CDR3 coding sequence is TGCGCCAGCAGTCCGGGACACCAAGGTCTACAGTCAACCGGATTGGGCGGCTACACCTTC. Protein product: CASSPGHQGLQSTGLGGYTF.

For the CDR3, the DNA is TGTGCCAGCGTCCGATGGGGCGACACCGGGGAGCTGTTTTTT. Translation gives CASVRWGDTGELFF. The rearrangement uses TRBV2 and TRBJ2-2; possibly TRBD1 for D (5 bases). The CDR3 runs 14 residues. V dropped 8 bases and J dropped 3 bases, with 13 bases sitting between them. The germline CDR1 and CDR2 sequences are SNHLY and FYNNEI.

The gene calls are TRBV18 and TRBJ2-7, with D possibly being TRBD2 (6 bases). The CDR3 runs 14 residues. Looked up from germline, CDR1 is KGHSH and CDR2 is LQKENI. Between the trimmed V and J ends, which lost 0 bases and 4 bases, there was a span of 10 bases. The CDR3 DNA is TGTGCCAGCTCACCACCGGGGGGAGTATACGAGCAGTACTTC. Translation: CASSPPGGVYEQYF.

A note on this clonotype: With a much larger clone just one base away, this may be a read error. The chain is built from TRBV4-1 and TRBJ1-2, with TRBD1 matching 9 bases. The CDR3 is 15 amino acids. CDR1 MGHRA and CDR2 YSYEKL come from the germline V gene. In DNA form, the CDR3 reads TGCGTCAGCAGCCAAGTAGGGACAGGGACCTATGGCTACACCTTC. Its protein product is CVSSQVGTGTYGYTF.

The CDR3 here is CASTNRGSHTEAFF. CDR3 DNA sequence: TGTGCCAGTACGAACAGGGGGTCTCATACTGAAGCTTTCTTT. The chain links TRBV19 to TRBJ1-1, with TRBD1 identical over 8 bases. V trimming: 7 bases; J trimming: 5 bases; junction bases outside the gene matches: 9. The CDR3 totals 14 residues. Germline CDR1 is LNHDA and CDR2 is SQIVND (reference sequence).

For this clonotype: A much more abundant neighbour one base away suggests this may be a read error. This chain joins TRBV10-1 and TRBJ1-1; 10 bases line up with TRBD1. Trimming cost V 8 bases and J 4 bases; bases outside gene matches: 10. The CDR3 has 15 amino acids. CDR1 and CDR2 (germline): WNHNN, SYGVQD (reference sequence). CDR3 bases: TGCGCCAGCCCCGGGACAGGGACAGGGGTCACTGAAGCTTTCTTT. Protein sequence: CASPGTGTGVTEAFF.

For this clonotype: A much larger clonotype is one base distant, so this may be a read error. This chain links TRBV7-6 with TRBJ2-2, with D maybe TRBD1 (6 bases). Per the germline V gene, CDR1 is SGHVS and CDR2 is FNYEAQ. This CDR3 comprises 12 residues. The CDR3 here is CASTLQGGELFF. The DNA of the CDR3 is TGTGCCAGCACCTTACAGGGCGGGGAGCTGTTTTTT.

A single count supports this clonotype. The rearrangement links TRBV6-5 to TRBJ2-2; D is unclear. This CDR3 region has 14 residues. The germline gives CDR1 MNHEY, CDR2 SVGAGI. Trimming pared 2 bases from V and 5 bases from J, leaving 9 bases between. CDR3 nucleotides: TGTGCCAGCAGTTACATTATACGGACCGGGGAGCTGTTTTTT. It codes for CASSYIIRTGELFF.

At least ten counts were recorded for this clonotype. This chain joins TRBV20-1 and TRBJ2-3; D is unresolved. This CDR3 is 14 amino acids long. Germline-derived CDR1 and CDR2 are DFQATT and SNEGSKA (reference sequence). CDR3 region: CSSQGAQGTDTQYF. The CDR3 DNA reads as TGCAGCTCCCAAGGCGCGCAGGGCACAGATACGCAGTATTTT.

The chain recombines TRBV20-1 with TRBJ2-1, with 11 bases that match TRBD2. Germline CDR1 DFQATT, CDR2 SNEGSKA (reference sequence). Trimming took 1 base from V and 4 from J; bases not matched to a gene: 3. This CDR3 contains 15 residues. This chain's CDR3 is CSARVTSGGYNEQFF. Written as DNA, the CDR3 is TGCAGTGCTAGAGTCACTAGCGGGGGTTACAATGAGCAGTTCTTC.

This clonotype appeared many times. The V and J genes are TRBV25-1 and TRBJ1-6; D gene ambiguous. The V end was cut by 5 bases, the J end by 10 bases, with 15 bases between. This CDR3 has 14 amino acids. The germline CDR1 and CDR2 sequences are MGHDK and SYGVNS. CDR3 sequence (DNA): TGTGCCAGCAGTTACGGCGGGGTAAGGTCACCCCTCCACTTT. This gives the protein CASSYGGVRSPLHF.

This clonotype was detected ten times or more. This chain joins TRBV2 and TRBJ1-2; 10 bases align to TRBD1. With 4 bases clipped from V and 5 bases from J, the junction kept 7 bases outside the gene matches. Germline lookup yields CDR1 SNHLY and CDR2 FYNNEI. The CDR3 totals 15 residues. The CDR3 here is CASSAGTGEGYGYTF. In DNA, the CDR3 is TGTGCCAGCAGTGCTGGGACAGGGGAGGGGTATGGCTACACCTTC.

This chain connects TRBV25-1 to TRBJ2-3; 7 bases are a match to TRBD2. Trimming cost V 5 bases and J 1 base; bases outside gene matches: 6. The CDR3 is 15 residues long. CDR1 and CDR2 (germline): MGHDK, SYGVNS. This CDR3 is CASSPLAIRTDTQYF. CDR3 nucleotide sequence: TGTGCCAGCAGTCCACTAGCGATCCGCACAGATACGCAGTATTTT.